This TCR beta chain was recovered during a study of shared clonotypes between healthy human individuals. Whole-study results and caveats: Relative to clonotypes present in all four donors, those not shared had lower generation probabilities.

The genomic DNA of each subset was split evenly across several immunoSEQ plates. Here immunoSEQ multiplex PCR was the method, and the copy in TCRdb shows in-frame clones only, minus some. This sample has about 92,000 clones, with about 70% found just once. In CD8 memory, CD45RO+ cells were put together with CCR7-negative CD45RA+ TemRA cells. J was trimmed by 2 bases and V by 6 bases; bases with no gene match: 10. The CDR3 totals 17 residues. Germline V gives CDR1 MDHEN, CDR2 SYDVKM. The sample holds one count of this clone. What it recognizes is unknown. What was sequenced was memory CD8+ T cells sorted from blood. Subset defined: CD45RO+ cells pooled with CCR7-negative TemRA cells. This clonotype was obtained from a man aged 25 to 45 in good health. The J gene is TRBJ2-2, the V gene TRBV28; 9 bases are shared with TRBD1. The CDR3 nucleotides are TGTGCCAGCAGGGTTACAGGGGGCAAATACAACACCGGGGAGCTGTTTTTT. The encoded protein is CASRVTGGKYNTGELFF.